The 3 T cell receptor beta chains below come from one sample, sequenced in a study of cytomegalovirus exposure and HLA in healthy donors. The method was immunoSEQ multiplex PCR; TCRdb's version includes in-frame clones alone and lacks a portion of them. The table records 200,000 to 250,000 clones, 65% to 85% of them present only once. The sample taken for sequencing was PBMCs. These TCRs come from a woman younger than 45 in good health and CMV-seropositive.

V usage is TRBV27 and J usage is TRBJ1-2, with D possibly being TRBD1 (6 bases). From germline, CDR1 is MNHEY and CDR2 SMNVEV (reference sequence). The V gene lost 5 bases and the J gene lost 2 bases, with 15 bases spanning the gap. This CDR3 comprises 15 residues. CDR3 nucleotide sequence: TGTGCCAGCAGTATTAGGGGAGGGGGGAACTATGGCTACACCTTC. Its protein product is CASSIRGGGNYGYTF.

The chain has TRBV5-1 and TRBJ2-2, with 10 positions matching TRBD1. The germline V gene has CDR1 SGHRS and CDR2 YFSETQ. V dropped 4 bases and J dropped 5; count of bases not matched to a gene: 2. The CDR3 runs 14 residues. This CDR3 is CASSPGQGTGELFF. CDR3 coding DNA: TGCGCCAGCAGCCCGGGACAGGGGACCGGGGAGCTGTTTTTT.

This sequence joins TRBV6-5 and TRBJ2-1, with D possibly matching TRBD2 (5 bases). The CDR3 totals 14 residues. In germline, CDR1 is MNHEY, CDR2 SVGAGI. V shed 0 bases and J shed 7 bases, with 10 bases lying between them. CDR3 nucleotide sequence: TGTGCCAGCAGTTACTCGAAAGCGGATAATGAGCAGTTCTTC. Amino acid sequence: CASSYSKADNEQFF.